This T cell receptor beta chain was captured in a study of cytomegalovirus exposure and HLA in healthy donors. Study conclusions and caveats: The classifier, whose performance was assessed in both the original and validation cohorts, reportedly diagnosed cytomegalovirus status with high specificity and sensitivity. Cytomegalovirus-associated status was assigned to some 180 TCR beta chains. Differences between HLA loci emerged in a later analysis of TCR association rates, with DRB1 most and HLA-C fewest.

The CDR3 loop spans 13 amino acids. V shed 4 bases and J shed 7 bases, with 14 bases lying between them. The germline gives CDR1 SGHNT, CDR2 YYREEE (reference sequence). Comments on this clone: The antigen is undetermined.

Use of 60 Vbeta and 13 Jbeta primers characterized the PCR. Clones were read by immunoSEQ multiplex PCR, and TCRdb kept only the in-frame ones, dropping some. The sample carries some 150,000 clones, about 79% recorded once. Material: PBMCs. This chain joins TRBV5-4 and TRBJ1-2; weak D call: TRBD1 (5 bases). The source is a woman between 45 and 65 years old in good health and CMV-seronegative. CDR3 loop: CASSIDTQGGYTF. The CDR3 bases are TGTGCCAGCAGCATCGACACCCAGGGTGGCTACACCTTC.